This T cell receptor beta chain comes out of a study of neurological immune-mediated disorders (dated by TCRdb to the late 2010s). About the study as a whole: Among the approximately 34 multiple sclerosis patients, relapsing-remitting MS accounted for around 30 and secondary progressive MS accounted for 3. The cohort was made up of about 65 subjects, consisting of roughly 14 HAM/TSP patients, around 35 multiple sclerosis patients and around 20 healthy controls. The approximately 110 TCR-beta libraries covered PBMC samples along with longitudinal samples, technical triplicates, and paired sorted CD4+ and CD8+ T-cell subsets. The study compared peripheral blood TCR-beta repertoires of HTLV-I-associated myelopathy (HAM/TSP) patients, multiple sclerosis patients and healthy controls using UMI-based sequencing.

Libraries from unsorted PBMCs were made from 2 million PBMCs kept in RNAlater at -80 degrees C until RNA extraction. Multiple sclerosis patients were enrolled in a US clinical protocol evaluating disease progression by magnetic resonance imaging. PBMCs were separated from peripheral blood using Ficoll-Hypaque density gradient centrifugation and then cryopreserved in liquid nitrogen. cDNA synthesis used template-switch 5'RACE with a primer carrying a 10-nucleotide random unique molecular identifier tagging each TCR transcript. Every sequencing run yielded over 160 million TCR-beta sequences covering 15-18 subjects. The RNeasy kit was used to extract total RNA. TCR-beta VDJ regions were amplified with primers for the TCR constant region and the 5'RACE anchor, using the KAPA Real-time Library Amplification kit. Sample indexes and Illumina adaptors were added in a first PCR, after which library yield was increased in a second PCR. After Ampure bead purification, the roughly 650 bp TCR product was size-selected on a 2% E-gel SizeSelection system. Library quality was checked on a Bioanalyzer, concentration was measured with Qubit, and libraries were quantified with the Kapa Library Quantification kit before pooling. Libraries were sequenced paired-end 2 x 150 bp on an Illumina HiSeq 2500. To increase sequence diversity, about 25-31% phiX was spiked into each library pool. The published analysis was carried out like this. The quality-filtered reads were processed with the UMI-based MiGEC pipeline, whose error correction step removed more than 80% of the raw TCR sequences. VDJ genes were aligned to IMGT germline references, and clonotypes were defined by unique CDR3 amino acid sequence plus V-J genes. VDJtools evaluated clonal expansion, Shannon diversity and CDR3 relatedness (CalcPairwiseDistances, ClusterSamples); CLCbio workbench built phylogenetic trees. A clone was classed as expanded if it had 8 or more unique UMIs, a cutoff based on coefficient-of-variation modelling across technical triplicates. TCRdb cleaned the public reads at Q25 with fastp, built clones with MiXCR and kept in-frame beta chains. Records with the same CDR3 protein are collapsed into one entry carrying the most frequent genes and DNA. None of the V and J calls come from the authors' own analysis; TCRdb made them. Present in this sample are roughly 25,000 distinct CDR3 sequences, approximately 2.7% of which were seen just once. The top ten constitute around 2.5% of the sample.

This clonotype was detected many times. The target of this receptor is not known. The sample holds no much larger clone one base away, and base qualities are not on file. From a lookup of the germline V gene, CDR1 and CDR2 are MNHEY and SVGEGT. V was cut back by 7 bases and J by 0 bases, leaving a gap of 13 bases between them. The CDR3 runs 14 amino acids, cysteine and phenylalanine included. Here the CDR3 DNA is all that survives: 42 bases in frame from base 1. Beyond this particular receptor, the publication reports: TCR clonal expansion was highest in HAM/TSP patients and lowest in MS patients, with MS patients falling below even healthy controls. No identical CDR3 amino acid sequences were found to be shared among expanded clones across subjects, suggesting that TCR-beta repertoires were private in all groups. Repertoires from 18 of 34 MS patients were grouped by phylogenetic analysis into a cluster of related CDR3 sequences, suggesting a possible repertoire-level signature. The MS cluster was not associated with any clinical or MRI features, and the authors stated that larger cohorts are needed.

The sequence is built from TRBV6-2 or TRBV6-3 and TRBJ2-7, with the D segment identity uncertain. This TCR came from a woman in her forties or fifties with multiple sclerosis. Sample: PBMCs. CDR3 protein: CASTDIDHSYEQYF. The bases are TGTGCCAGCACCGACATCGACCACTCCTACGAGCAGTACTTC.